The TCR beta chain under discussion was sequenced for a study of cytomegalovirus exposure and HLA in healthy donors. Findings of the study overall: Most TCR sequences proved rare, with some public TCRs found in many donors.

CDR3 length: 15 residues. The V gene lost 6 bases and the J gene lost 4 bases, with 15 bases spanning the gap. The germline gives CDR1 MDHEN, CDR2 SYDVKM. PCR was performed using 60 Vbeta and 13 Jbeta primers. TCRdb's copy holds only in-frame clones and misses some; the assay was immunoSEQ multiplex PCR. In the table there are about 160,000 clones, over 70% of which are singletons. With respect to this clone: Its matching antigen is unknown.

Sampled while nominally healthy, donors likely had unrecorded immune exposures. The chain carries TRBV28 and TRBJ1-4; D remains unclear. This clonotype was obtained from a woman aged 45-65 years in good health and CMV-seropositive. The sample was PBMCs. The CDR3 here is CASSSADGSNEKLFF. The CDR3 nucleotides are TGTGCCAGCAGCTCAGCGGATGGTAGTAATGAAAAACTGTTTTTT.